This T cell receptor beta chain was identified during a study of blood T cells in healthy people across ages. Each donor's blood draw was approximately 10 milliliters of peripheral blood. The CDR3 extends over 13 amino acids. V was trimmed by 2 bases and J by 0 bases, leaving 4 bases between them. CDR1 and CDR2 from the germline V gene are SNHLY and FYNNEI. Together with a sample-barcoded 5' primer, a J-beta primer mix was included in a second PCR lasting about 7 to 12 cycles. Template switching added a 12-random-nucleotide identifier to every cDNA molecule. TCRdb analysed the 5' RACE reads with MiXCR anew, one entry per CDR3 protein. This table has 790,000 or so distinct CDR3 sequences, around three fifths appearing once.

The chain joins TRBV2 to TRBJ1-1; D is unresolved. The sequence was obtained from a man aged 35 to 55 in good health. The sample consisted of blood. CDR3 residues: CASSERVNTEAFF. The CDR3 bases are TGTGCCAGCAGTGAAAGGGTGAACACTGAAGCTTTCTTT.